The present T cell receptor beta chain was sequenced within a study of cytomegalovirus exposure and HLA in healthy donors (dated by TCRdb to the late 2010s). Turning to the overall study: An earlier analysis of several hundred of the donors reported 276 Gb of sequence data and around 100 million unique TCR beta sequences obtained from approximately 180 million T cells. An early release that covered about 600 HLA-typed donors contained around 300 gigabases of sequencing data and tens of millions of unique TCR sequences. The genetic ancestry cluster associated with self-reported Caucasian donors included about 84% of the 300 to 400 genotyped donors. The study aimed to test whether cataloging public T cell receptors could reveal signatures of past pathogen exposure. Using immunosequencing, the study profiled T cell repertoires from around 680 subjects and related those repertoires to cytomegalovirus serostatus. A separate validation cohort of roughly 130 different subjects was used in addition to the roughly 620-subject first cohort. To predict cytomegalovirus infection status, the study brought together high-throughput TCR immunosequencing, statistical association of individual TCRs with disease status, and machine learning. A later analysis re-examined previously published TCR beta repertoires from several hundred donors and added high-resolution HLA genotyping to investigate patterns of TCR occurrence. Rather than using new phenotypic data, the later analysis identified candidate immune exposures from TCR beta sequences and from how often those sequences occurred across donors. To decide whether each TCR beta V gene segment behaved as functional or pseudogenic, an earlier analysis of over 500 of the donors relied on high-throughput TCR beta sequencing. Alongside the repertoire data, information on donor age, sex, ethnicity and CMV serostatus was compiled. In a later genetic analysis, genome-wide SNP genotypes for 398 of the 666 donors were used, and that subset was treated as a discovery cohort. All discovery cohort repertoires had been generated on a single sequencing platform. HLA typing covered class I and class II loci at four-digit resolution. Typing coverage differed by locus: A, B, C, DRB1 and DQB1 were typed in roughly 629-640 donors, DQA1 in about 550, DPA1 in around 600, and DPB1 in 472. Roughly 5 DR-DQ haplotypes were handled as single units for association and clustering, since linkage in the cohort was strong. Across 300 to 400 genotyped donors of the cohort, an average of about 200,000 unique TCR beta nucleotide sequences per donor were sequenced, and about a sixth of those sequences were non-productive.

Overall study results and their limits: CMV serostatus was the only immune exposure information available for the cohort. Most TCR sequences were seen in very few donors, while some public TCRs were found in many individuals. Correlated functional status among segregating V segments might reflect linkage disequilibrium, but an unknown experimental factor could not be ruled out. A total of about 150 TCR beta chains were listed by the study as associated with cytomegalovirus. In vitro tests confirmed that a few of the cytomegalovirus-associated TCR beta chains recognize cytomegalovirus antigens. Compared with equally common non-associated chains, HLA-associated TCR beta chains in a later analysis were more clonally expanded and had lower generation probabilities. A later analysis associated approximately 17,000 TCR beta sequences with specific HLA alleles at a false discovery rate of 0.05. A further reported finding was that TCR beta sequences accurately predicted the HLA-A and HLA-B alleles for most subjects in the first cohort. Roughly uniform sequencing depth across donors was assumed in presence/absence analyses, although this assumption may not hold. Compared with the roughly 670-donor mean, donors in an Asian-associated ancestry cluster had fewer N-insertions in productive TCRs, according to a later genetic analysis. According to a later analysis, parvovirus B19, influenza, CMV and Epstein-Barr virus appeared linked to several top co-occurrence clusters. The authors suggested that the approach could potentially be extended to other disease states and immunological phenotypes. The classifier was reported to diagnose cytomegalovirus status with high specificity and sensitivity in both the original and validation cohorts. In a later genetic analysis, a missense DCLRE1C variant was associated with V-gene and J-gene trimming of TCR beta chains, and the association was replicated in an independent cohort. A group of highly shared sequence variants was considered likely to be a technical artifact of the sequencing pipeline. When HLA alleles, especially DR and DQ, strongly co-occurred, attributing TCR associations to individual alleles was difficult. In a later analysis, most CMV-associated TCR beta chains were found to appear HLA-restricted, with HLA associations seemingly driven largely by CMV exposure. The cohort was sequenced for TCR beta chains only, and without alpha or paired-chain data the features that could be detected were limited. In an earlier analysis of over 550 of the donors, most TCR beta V segments were observed in productive rearrangements about 90% or about 30% of the time, broadly matching IMGT annotations. In a later analysis, the rate of TCR association differed among HLA loci, with DRB1 alleles having the most associated TCRs and HLA-C alleles having the fewest. Because HLA typing was unavailable for some donors at each locus, only the typed subset was used in association tests. The earlier analysis of about 600 of the donors excluded some 16 rarely observed V segments, including chromosome 9 orphons, because counts were too low.

The library was generated by the immunoSEQ multiplex PCR assay. For the multiplex PCR, a mixture combining 60 forward primers for TCR Vbeta segments and 13 reverse primers for TCR Jbeta segments was used. Amplification of the CDR3 region of rearranged TCR beta genes was performed with a multiplex PCR assay on genomic DNA. The amplified TCR beta libraries were sequenced on the Illumina HiSeq System as 87-base-pair reads. Turning to the authors' computational methods: A later analysis counted approximately 84 million unique TCR beta chains across the 550 to 700 repertoires, and some 12 million of these chains were shared by at least two donors. Raw reads were error-corrected and collapsed into unique sequences by a nearest-neighbor algorithm in which closely related sequences were merged to remove PCR and sequencing errors. Alignment of CDR3 sequences to IMGT reference sequences was used to assign V, D and J gene segments. Each retained sequence needed at least a six-nucleotide match to both a V gene segment and a J gene segment. A rearrangement counted as productive if the CDR3 had no stop codons and remained in frame with V and J, and every other rearrangement counted as non-productive. Following IMGT convention, CDR3 was defined as the stretch from the second conserved V-encoded cysteine to the conserved J-encoded phenylalanine. The earlier analysis of 450 to 750 of the donors excluded any sequence lacking an unambiguous match to a single V gene segment. An earlier analysis of several hundred of the donors classified V segments as functional when productive rearrangements were above 56.7% and as segregating when the standard deviation between donors was above 5%. A statistical classification framework was developed to diagnose cytomegalovirus status using the catalog of TCR beta chain sequences. In a later analysis, TCR nucleotide sequences were compared against IMGT/GENE-DB human TR gene sequences so that V and J genes could be assigned. In a later analysis, CDR3 sequences and most-parsimonious VDJ recombination scenarios were assigned using the TCRdist pipeline. In a later analysis, each TCR beta chain was defined by its CDR3 amino acid sequence together with its V-gene family, and reads lacking a unique V-gene family were excluded. A later analysis removed 500 to 650 highly shared, low-generation-probability nucleotide sequences to deal with suspected cross-contamination and a sequencing artifact. In a later analysis, a clonal expansion index for each public chain was calculated from normalized within-repertoire ranks of inferred template counts. In a later analysis, generation probabilities were computed with a VDJ recombination model fitted to out-of-frame rearrangements, and the resulting probabilities were checked against IGoR. A later analysis scored TCR-TCR, TCR-HLA and TCR-CMV co-occurrence with hypergeometric tests, applying a repertoire-size bias correction to TCR pairs. To estimate false discovery rates, a later analysis permuted the HLA or CMV assignments 20 times. A later analysis grouped co-occurring TCRs with DBSCAN, adding TCRdist sequence similarity when clustering within HLA-allele-positive subsets. Repertoires with fewer than 30,000 or more than 120,000 public chains were left out of co-occurrence clustering, as were five repertoires with anomalous nucleotide sharing. Drawn from immuneACCESS, this table holds only the in-frame rearrangements with V and J called that TCRdb kept. Clones are partly lost; checked studies trace under half to an unresolved V gene and leave the rest unexplained. V, J and clone size are those of that table, while D and trimming were read from the DNA. The sample table lists some 110,000 clones, roughly 80% of them with a count of one. The ten largest account for about 5% of the sample.

In total, just over 650 healthy bone marrow donors made up the cohort. At the time of sampling, all cohort members were nominally healthy, though unrecorded immune exposures were likely present. The donor tested CMV seropositive and was one of the 289 seropositive cohort members. Every donor gave a peripheral blood sample, and the peripheral blood mononuclear cells from that sample were used for TCR beta sequencing. Genomic DNA was extracted from the blood cell samples with the Qiagen DNeasy Blood Extraction Kit. Regarding this clone: The specificity of this receptor is unknown. Base qualities are not provided; no much larger clone lies one nucleotide away.

This TCR came from a man aged 50-60 years in good health and CMV-seropositive. The material sequenced was PBMCs.

The CDR3 corresponds to CASSEAGLNTEAFF. The DNA reads TGTGCCAGCAGTGAGGCAGGGTTGAACACTGAAGCTTTCTTT. The receptor chain draws on TRBV2 and TRBJ1-1, with a tentative D gene TRBD1 over 5 matching bases. Measured from the cysteine to the phenylalanine, the CDR3 is 14 residues long. Only CDR3 DNA is held: 42 bases, read in frame from base 1. CDR1 SNHLY and CDR2 FYNNEI are derived from the germline V gene. A distance of 8 bases separates the germline ends of V and J, which lose 3 bases and 0 bases respectively. The CDR3, completed at both ends by the reference TRBV2 and TRBJ1-1 genes, gives the full variable domain EPEVTQTPSHQVTQMGQEVILRCVPISNHLYFYWYRQILGQKVEFLVSFYNNEISEKSEIFDDQFSVERPDGSNFTLKIRSTKLEDSAMYFCASSEAGLNTEAFFGQGTRLTVV.